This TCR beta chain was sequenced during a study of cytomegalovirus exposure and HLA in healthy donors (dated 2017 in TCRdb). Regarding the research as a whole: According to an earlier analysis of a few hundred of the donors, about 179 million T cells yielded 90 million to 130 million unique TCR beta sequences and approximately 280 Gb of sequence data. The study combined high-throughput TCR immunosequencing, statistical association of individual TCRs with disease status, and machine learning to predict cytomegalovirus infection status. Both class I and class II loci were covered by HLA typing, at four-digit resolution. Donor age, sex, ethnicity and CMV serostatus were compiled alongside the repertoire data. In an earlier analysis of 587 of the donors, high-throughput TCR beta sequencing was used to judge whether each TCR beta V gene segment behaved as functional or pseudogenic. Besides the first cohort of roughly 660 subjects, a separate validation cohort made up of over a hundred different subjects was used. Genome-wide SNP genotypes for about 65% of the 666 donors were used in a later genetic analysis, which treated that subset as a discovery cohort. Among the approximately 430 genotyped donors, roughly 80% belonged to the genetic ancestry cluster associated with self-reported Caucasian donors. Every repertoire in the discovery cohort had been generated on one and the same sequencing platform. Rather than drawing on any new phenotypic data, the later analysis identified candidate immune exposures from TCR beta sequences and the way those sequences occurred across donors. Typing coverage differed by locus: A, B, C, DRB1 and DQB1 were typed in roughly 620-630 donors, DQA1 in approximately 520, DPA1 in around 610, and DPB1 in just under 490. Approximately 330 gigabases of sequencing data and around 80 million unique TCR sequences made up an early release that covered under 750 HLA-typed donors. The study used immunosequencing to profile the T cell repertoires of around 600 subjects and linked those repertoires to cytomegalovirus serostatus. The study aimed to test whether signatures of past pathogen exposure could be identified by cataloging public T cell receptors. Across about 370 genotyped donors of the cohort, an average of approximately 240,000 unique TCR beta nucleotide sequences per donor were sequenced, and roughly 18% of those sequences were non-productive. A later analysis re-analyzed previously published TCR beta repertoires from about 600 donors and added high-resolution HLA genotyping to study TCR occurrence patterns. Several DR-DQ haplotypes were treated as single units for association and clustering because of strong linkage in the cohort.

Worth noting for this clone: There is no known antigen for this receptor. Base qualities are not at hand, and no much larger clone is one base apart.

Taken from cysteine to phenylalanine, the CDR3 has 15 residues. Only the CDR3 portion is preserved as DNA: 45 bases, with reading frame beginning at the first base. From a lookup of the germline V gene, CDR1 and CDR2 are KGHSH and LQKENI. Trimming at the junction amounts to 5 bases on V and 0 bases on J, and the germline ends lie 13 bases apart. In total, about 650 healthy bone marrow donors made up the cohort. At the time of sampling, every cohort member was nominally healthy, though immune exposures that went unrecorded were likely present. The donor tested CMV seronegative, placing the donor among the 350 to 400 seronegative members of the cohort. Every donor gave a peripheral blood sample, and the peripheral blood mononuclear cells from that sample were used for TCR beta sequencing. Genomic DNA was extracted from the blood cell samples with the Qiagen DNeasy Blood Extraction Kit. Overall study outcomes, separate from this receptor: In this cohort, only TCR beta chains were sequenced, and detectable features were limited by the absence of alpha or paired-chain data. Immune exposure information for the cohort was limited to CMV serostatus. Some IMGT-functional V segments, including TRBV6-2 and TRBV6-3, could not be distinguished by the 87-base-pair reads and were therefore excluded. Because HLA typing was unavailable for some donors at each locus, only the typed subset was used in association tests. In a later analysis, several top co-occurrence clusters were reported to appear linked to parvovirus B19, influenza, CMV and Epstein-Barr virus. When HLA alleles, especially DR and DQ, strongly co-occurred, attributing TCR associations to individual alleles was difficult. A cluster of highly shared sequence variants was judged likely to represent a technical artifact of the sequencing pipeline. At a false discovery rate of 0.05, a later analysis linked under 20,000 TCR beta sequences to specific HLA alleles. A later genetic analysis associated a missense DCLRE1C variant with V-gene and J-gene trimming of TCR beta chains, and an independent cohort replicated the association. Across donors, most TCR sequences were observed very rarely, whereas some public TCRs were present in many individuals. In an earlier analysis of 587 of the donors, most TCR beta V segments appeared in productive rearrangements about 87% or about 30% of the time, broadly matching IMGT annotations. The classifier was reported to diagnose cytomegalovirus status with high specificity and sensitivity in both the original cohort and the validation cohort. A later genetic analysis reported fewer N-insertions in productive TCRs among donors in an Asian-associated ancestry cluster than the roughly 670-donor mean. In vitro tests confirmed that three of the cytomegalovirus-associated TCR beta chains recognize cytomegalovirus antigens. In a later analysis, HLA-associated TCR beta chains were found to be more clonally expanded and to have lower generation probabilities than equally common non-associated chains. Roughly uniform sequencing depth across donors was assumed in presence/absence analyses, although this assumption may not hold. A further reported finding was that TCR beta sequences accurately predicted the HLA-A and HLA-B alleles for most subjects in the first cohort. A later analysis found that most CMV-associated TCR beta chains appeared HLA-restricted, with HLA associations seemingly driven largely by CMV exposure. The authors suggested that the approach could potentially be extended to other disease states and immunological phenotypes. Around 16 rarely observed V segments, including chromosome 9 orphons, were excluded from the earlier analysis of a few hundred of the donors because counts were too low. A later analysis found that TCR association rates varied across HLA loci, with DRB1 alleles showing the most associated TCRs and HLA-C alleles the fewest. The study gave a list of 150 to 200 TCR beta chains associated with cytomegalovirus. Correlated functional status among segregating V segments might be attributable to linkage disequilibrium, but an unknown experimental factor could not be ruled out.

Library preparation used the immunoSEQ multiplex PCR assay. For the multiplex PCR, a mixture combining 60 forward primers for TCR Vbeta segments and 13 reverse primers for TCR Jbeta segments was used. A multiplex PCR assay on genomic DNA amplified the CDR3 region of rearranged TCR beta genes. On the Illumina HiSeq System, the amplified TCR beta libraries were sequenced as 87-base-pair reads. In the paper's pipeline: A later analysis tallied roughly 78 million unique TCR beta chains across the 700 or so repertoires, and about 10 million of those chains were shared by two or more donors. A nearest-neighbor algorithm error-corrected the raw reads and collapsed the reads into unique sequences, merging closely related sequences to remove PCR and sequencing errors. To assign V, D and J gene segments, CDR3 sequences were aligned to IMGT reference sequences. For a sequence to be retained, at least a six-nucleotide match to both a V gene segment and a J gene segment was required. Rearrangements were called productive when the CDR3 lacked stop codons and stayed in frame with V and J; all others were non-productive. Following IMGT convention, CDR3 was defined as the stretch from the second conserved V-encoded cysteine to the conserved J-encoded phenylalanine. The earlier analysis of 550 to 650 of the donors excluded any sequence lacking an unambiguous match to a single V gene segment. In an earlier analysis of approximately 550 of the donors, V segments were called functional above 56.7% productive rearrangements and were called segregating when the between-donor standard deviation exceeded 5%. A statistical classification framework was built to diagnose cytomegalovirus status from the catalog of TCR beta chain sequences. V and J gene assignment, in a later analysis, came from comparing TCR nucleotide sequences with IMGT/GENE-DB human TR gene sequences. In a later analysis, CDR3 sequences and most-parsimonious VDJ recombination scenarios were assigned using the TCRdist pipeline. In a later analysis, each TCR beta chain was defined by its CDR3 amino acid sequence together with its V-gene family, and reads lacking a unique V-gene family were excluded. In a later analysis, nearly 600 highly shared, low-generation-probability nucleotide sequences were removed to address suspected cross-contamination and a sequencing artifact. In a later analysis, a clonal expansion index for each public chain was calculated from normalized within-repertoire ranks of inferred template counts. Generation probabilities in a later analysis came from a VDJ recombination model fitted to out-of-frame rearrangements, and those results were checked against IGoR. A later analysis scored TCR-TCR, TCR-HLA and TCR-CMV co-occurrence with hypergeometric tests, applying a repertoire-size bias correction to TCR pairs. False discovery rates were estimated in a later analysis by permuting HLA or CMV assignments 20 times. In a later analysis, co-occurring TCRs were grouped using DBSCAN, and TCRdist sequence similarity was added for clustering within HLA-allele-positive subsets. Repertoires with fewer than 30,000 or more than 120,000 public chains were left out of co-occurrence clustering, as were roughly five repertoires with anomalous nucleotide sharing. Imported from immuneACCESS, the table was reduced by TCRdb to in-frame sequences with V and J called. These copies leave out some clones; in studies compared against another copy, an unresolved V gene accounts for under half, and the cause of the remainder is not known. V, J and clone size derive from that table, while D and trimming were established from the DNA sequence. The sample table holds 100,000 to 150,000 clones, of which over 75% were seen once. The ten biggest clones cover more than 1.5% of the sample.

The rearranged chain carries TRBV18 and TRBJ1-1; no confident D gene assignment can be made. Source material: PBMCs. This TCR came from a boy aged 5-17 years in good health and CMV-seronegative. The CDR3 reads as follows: CASSKAGGMNTEAFF. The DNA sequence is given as TGTGCCAGCTCAAAGGCAGGAGGCATGAACACTGAAGCTTTCTTT.